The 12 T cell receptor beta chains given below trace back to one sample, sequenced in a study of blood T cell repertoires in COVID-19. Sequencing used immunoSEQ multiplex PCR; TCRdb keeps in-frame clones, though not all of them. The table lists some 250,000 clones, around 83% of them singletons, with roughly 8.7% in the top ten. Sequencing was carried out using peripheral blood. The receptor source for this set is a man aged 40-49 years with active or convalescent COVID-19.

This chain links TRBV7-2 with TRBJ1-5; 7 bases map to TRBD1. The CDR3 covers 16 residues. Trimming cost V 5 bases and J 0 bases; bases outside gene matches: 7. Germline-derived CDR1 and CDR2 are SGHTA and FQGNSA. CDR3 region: CASSVTGDYSNQPQHF. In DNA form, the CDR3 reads TGTGCCAGCAGCGTTACAGGGGATTATAGCAATCAGCCCCAGCATTTT.

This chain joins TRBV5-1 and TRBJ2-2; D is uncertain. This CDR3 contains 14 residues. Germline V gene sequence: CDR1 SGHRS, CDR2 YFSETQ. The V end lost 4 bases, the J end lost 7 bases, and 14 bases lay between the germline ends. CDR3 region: CASSPWAIGGELFF. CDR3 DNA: TGCGCCAGCAGCCCTTGGGCTATCGGCGGGGAGCTGTTTTTT. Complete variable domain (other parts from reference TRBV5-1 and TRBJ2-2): KAGVTQTPRYLIKTRGQQVTLSCSPISGHRSVSWYQQTPGQGLQFLFEYFSETQRNKGNFPGRFSGRQFSNSRSEMNVSTLELGDSALYLCASSPWAIGGELFFGEGSRLTVL.

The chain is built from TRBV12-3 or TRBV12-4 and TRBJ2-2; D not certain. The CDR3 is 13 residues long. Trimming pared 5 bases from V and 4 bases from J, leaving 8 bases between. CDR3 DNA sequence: TGTGCCAGCAGTGAGCGCCTCACCGGGGAGCTGTTTTTT. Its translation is CASSERLTGELFF.

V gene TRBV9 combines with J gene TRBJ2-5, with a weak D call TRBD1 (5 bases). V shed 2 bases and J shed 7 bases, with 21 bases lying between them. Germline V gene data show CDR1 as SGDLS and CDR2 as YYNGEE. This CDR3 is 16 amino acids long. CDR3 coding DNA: TGTGCCAGCAGCGTGGAACCTCAAGGGGCTCAGGGGACCCAGTACTTC. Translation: CASSVEPQGAQGTQYF. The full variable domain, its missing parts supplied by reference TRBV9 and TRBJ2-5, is DSGVTQTPKHLITATGQRVTLRCSPRSGDLSVYWYQQSLDQGLQFLIQYYNGEERAKGNILERFSAQQFPDLHSELNLSSLELGDSALYFCASSVEPQGAQGTQYFGPGTRLLVL.

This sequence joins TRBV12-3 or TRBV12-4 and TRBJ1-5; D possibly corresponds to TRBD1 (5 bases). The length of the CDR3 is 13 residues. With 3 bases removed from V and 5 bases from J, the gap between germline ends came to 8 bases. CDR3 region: CASSFTGDQPQHF. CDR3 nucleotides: TGTGCCAGCAGTTTCACGGGGGATCAGCCCCAGCATTTT.

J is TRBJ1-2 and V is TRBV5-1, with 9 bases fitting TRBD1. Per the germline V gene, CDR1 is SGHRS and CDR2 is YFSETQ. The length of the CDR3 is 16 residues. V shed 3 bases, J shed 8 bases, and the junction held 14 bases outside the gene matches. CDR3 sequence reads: CASSSKETGGAKGYTF. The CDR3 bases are TGCGCCAGCAGCTCGAAAGAAACAGGGGGCGCAAAAGGCTACACCTTC. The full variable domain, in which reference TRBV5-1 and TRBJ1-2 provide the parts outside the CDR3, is KAGVTQTPRYLIKTRGQQVTLSCSPISGHRSVSWYQQTPGQGLQFLFEYFSETQRNKGNFPGRFSGRQFSNSRSEMNVSTLELGDSALYLCASSSKETGGAKGYTFGSGTRLTVV.

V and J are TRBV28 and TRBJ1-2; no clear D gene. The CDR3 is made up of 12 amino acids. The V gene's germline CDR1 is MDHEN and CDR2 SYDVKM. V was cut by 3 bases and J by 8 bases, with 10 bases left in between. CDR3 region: CASSFALPGYTF. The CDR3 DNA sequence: TGTGCCAGCAGTTTTGCACTGCCGGGCTACACCTTC.

CDR3 nucleotide sequence: TGTGCCACCAGCAGCGGACAGGCCGTCACCGGGGAGCTGTTTTTT. This translates into CATSSGQAVTGELFF. The chain has TRBV15 and TRBJ2-2, with 7 bases that match TRBD1. Germline V gene sequence: CDR1 LNHNV, CDR2 YYDKDF (reference sequence). This CDR3 has 15 residues. J was trimmed by 4 bases and V by 3 bases; bases with no gene match: 5.

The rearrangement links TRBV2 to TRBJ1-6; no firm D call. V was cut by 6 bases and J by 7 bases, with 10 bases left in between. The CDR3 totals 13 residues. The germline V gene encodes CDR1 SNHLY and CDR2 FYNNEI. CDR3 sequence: CASSWGVNSPLHF. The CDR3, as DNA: TGTGCCAGCAGCTGGGGAGTGAATTCACCCCTCCACTTT.

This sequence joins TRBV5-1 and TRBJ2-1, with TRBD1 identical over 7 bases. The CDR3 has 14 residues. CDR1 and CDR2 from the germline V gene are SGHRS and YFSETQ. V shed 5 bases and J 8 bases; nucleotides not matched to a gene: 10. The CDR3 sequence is CASRGDRQGDEQFF. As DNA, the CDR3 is TGCGCCAGCAGAGGAGACAGACAGGGTGATGAGCAGTTCTTC.

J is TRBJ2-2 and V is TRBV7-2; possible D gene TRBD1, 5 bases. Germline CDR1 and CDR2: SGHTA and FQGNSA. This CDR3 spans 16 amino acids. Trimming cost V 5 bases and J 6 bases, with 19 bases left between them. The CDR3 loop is CASSTGVQTAPGELFF. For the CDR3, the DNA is TGTGCCAGCAGCACCGGCGTCCAGACAGCTCCCGGGGAGCTGTTTTTT.

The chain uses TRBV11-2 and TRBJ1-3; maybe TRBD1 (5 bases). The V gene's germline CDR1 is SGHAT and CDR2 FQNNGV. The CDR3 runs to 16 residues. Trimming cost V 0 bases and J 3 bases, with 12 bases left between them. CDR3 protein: CASSLEGGLIGNTIYF. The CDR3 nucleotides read TGTGCCAGCAGCTTAGAGGGGGGACTGATTGGAAACACCATATATTTT.